This passage covers 29 T cell receptor beta chains from one sample sequenced in a study of cytomegalovirus exposure and HLA in healthy donors. Amplification used 60 Vbeta primers and 13 Jbeta primers. The protocol was immunoSEQ multiplex PCR, while the TCRdb copy is restricted to in-frame clones and leaves out a portion. Of about 140,000 clones listed, over 75% are singletons. Material: PBMCs. Receptors originate from a man aged 25 to 40 in good health.

This rearrangement joins TRBV6-5 to TRBJ1-2, with 8 bases fitting TRBD1. Per the germline V gene, CDR1 is MNHEY and CDR2 is SVGAGI. CDR3 length: 14 amino acids. With 5 bases clipped from V and 8 bases from J, the junction kept 10 bases outside the gene matches. The CDR3 region is CASSDRQGRGGYTF. Here the CDR3 DNA reads TGTGCCAGCAGTGACCGACAGGGGCGTGGGGGCTACACCTTC.

The chain couples TRBV27 to TRBJ2-5, with a weak D call TRBD1 (5 bases). The J call is uncertain, as TRBJ2-7 better fits the DNA end. The CDR3 spans 11 residues. Germline-derived CDR1 and CDR2 are MNHEY and SMNVEV (reference sequence). In DNA form, the CDR3 reads TGTGCCAGCAGAGGGGTCTACGAGCAGTACTTC. As protein: CASRGVYEQYF.

This chain connects TRBV30 to TRBJ2-2; D unresolved. Trimming cost V 2 bases and J 0 bases, with 4 bases left between them. This CDR3 has 13 amino acids. Germline V gene lookup returns CDR1 GTSNPN and CDR2 SVGIG (reference sequence). The CDR3 DNA is TGTGCCTGGAGTACTTCGAACACCGGGGAGCTGTTTTTT. Translation gives CAWSTSNTGELFF.

V usage is TRBV18 and J usage is TRBJ2-1, with 12 bases fitting TRBD2. The CDR3 spans 15 residues. Germline lookup yields CDR1 KGHSH and CDR2 LQKENI. With V trimmed by 2 bases and J by 8 bases, 4 bases remained unmatched. CDR3 in DNA: TGTGCCAGCTCACCATTGGCTAGCGGGAGGGATGAGCAGTTCTTC. It specifies CASSPLASGRDEQFF.

J is TRBJ1-5 and V is TRBV27; no definite D call. The V end was cut by 2 bases, the J end by 5 bases, with 10 bases between. Germline lookup yields CDR1 MNHEY and CDR2 SMNVEV (reference sequence). This CDR3 is built from 14 residues. The DNA of the CDR3 is TGTGCCAGCAGTTTAAGCCCCTTCTATCAGCCCCAGCATTTT. Amino acids: CASSLSPFYQPQHF.

V gene TRBV4-3 combines with J gene TRBJ1-2, with 9 bases lining up with TRBD1. Germline trimming cut 4 bases from V and 4 bases from J; bases unmatched to any gene: 7. CDR1 and CDR2 (germline): LGHNA, YSLEER. The CDR3 covers 15 residues. The CDR3, as DNA: TGCGCCAGCAGCCGCGGGACAGGGAAGGGCTATGGCTACACCTTC. It encodes CASSRGTGKGYGYTF.

The V and J genes are TRBV6-5 and TRBJ2-3; D might be TRBD2 (6 bases). Between the trimmed V and J ends, which lost 0 bases and 2 bases, there was a span of 12 bases. Germline V gene data show CDR1 as MNHEY and CDR2 as SVGAGI. This CDR3 comprises 16 residues. In DNA form, the CDR3 reads TGTGCCAGCAGTTACTCGATTGCGGGGTACACAGATACGCAGTATTTT. Translated: CASSYSIAGYTDTQYF.

The sample holds a few counts of this clone. The rearrangement uses TRBV7-3 and TRBJ2-3; 7 bases agree with TRBD1. The CDR3 loop spans 12 amino acids. Trimming took 5 bases from V and 10 from J; bases not matched to a gene: 6. CDR1 and CDR2 (germline): SGHTA, FQGTGA. Here the CDR3 DNA reads TGTGCCAGCAGCCTGAACAGGGGTGCGCAGTATTTT. It specifies CASSLNRGAQYF.

The rearrangement uses TRBV6-5 and TRBJ1-5; tentative D call: TRBD1 (5 bases). V was shortened by 7 bases and J by 3 bases, with 10 bases between the two germline ends. The CDR3 contains 13 residues. Germline assignment: CDR1 MNHEY and CDR2 SVGAGI. CDR3 DNA sequence: TGTGCCAGCAAGCAGGGCGACAATCAGCCCCAGCATTTT. It encodes CASKQGDNQPQHF.

CDR3 sequence reads: CASSPLAGITGELFF. In nucleotides, the CDR3 is TGCGCCAGCAGCCCACTAGCGGGAATCACCGGGGAGCTGTTTTTT. This chain uses TRBV5-1 with TRBJ2-2; 10 bases map to TRBD2. The length of the CDR3 is 15 residues. The germline V gene has CDR1 SGHRS and CDR2 YFSETQ. Unmatched junction bases numbered 4, after V lost 4 bases and J lost 4 bases.

The genes are TRBV7-9 and TRBJ2-1, with 7 bases that match TRBD2. CDR3 size: 15 residues. Looked up from germline, CDR1 is SEHNR and CDR2 is FQNEAQ (reference sequence). Trimming took 5 bases from V and 0 from J; bases not matched to a gene: 4. CDR3 nucleotide sequence: TGTGCCAGCAGCGGGCAGCGGGGCTCCTACAATGAGCAGTTCTTC. It encodes CASSGQRGSYNEQFF.

This clone was counted only a few times. Other DNA sequences in this sample translate to the same CDR3. V usage is TRBV5-1 and J usage is TRBJ2-1, with D unresolved. Trimming pared 2 bases from V and 1 base from J, leaving 7 bases between. Germline V gene lookup returns CDR1 SGHRS and CDR2 YFSETQ. The CDR3 sequence is 14 residues long. CDR3 bases: TGCGCCAGCAGCTTCGGGTCGTCCTACAATGAGCAGTTCTTC. Amino acid sequence: CASSFGSSYNEQFF. The complete variable domain, with remaining parts taken from reference TRBV5-1 and TRBJ2-1, reads KAGVTQTPRYLIKTRGQQVTLSCSPISGHRSVSWYQQTPGQGLQFLFEYFSETQRNKGNFPGRFSGRQFSNSRSEMNVSTLELGDSALYLCASSFGSSYNEQFFGPGTRLTVL.

J is TRBJ2-7 and V is TRBV6-5, with 7 bases that match TRBD1. CDR1 MNHEY and CDR2 SVGAGI come from the germline V gene. The CDR3 loop spans 14 amino acids. After removal of 6 bases from V and 5 bases from J, the junction contained 10 bases not matched to a gene. The CDR3 sequence: CASSADRVGDEQYF. The CDR3 DNA follows: TGTGCCAGCAGCGCCGACAGGGTGGGGGACGAGCAGTACTTC.

This chain uses TRBV4-1 with TRBJ2-7; 8 nucleotides align to TRBD2. This CDR3 is 16 amino acids long. V trimming: 3 bases; J trimming: 5 bases; junction bases outside the gene matches: 12. Germline-derived CDR1 and CDR2 are MGHRA and YSYEKL. The CDR3 DNA is TGCGCCAGCAGCCACCCCAGAGCGGGAGAGATCGACGAGCAGTACTTC. It yields the protein CASSHPRAGEIDEQYF.

This sequence joins TRBV9 and TRBJ1-4, with TRBD1 matching 10 bases. V lost 4 bases and J lost 5; bases outside the gene matches: 8. The germline CDR1 and CDR2 sequences are SGDLS and YYNGEE. The CDR3 is 16 amino acids. The CDR3 DNA reads as TGTGCCAGCAGCCCGGGGACAGGGGCCCCAAATGAAAAACTGTTTTTT. It yields the protein CASSPGTGAPNEKLFF.

The J gene is TRBJ1-5, the V gene TRBV7-9, with D perhaps TRBD1 (6 bases). Germline CDR1 is SEHNR and CDR2 is FQNEAQ (reference sequence). This CDR3 comprises 14 residues. The ends were cut back, 10 bases at V and 0 bases at J, with 13 bases in the middle. CDR3: CAIGDTNSNQPQHF. As DNA, the CDR3 is TGTGCCATCGGGGACACCAATAGCAATCAGCCCCAGCATTTT. The entire variable domain, with the rest obtained from reference TRBV7-9 and TRBJ1-5, is as follows: DTGVSQNPRHKITKRGQNVTFRCDPISEHNRLYWYRQTLGQGPEFLTYFQNEAQLEKSRLLSDRFSAERPKGSFSTLEIQRTEQGDSAMYLCAIGDTNSNQPQHFGDGTRLSIL.

This sequence joins TRBV28 and TRBJ2-5, with D perhaps TRBD2 (5 bases). Germline V gives CDR1 MDHEN, CDR2 SYDVKM. This CDR3 has 15 amino acids. Trimming left V 5 bases short and J 1 base short, with 14 bases between. Here the CDR3 reads CASSPKERIQETQYF. The DNA for the CDR3 is TGTGCCAGCAGTCCCAAGGAGCGGATCCAAGAGACCCAGTACTTC.

The V and J genes are TRBV5-4 and TRBJ1-1; the match to TRBD1 covers 8 bases. Germline CDR1 SGHNT, CDR2 YYREEE (reference sequence). The CDR3 is made up of 15 amino acids. V lost 3 bases and J lost 1; bases outside the gene matches: 5. This CDR3 reads CASSSRDRWNTEAFF. In nucleotides, the CDR3 is TGTGCCAGCAGCTCTCGGGACAGGTGGAACACTGAAGCTTTCTTT.

The chain uses TRBV7-8 and TRBJ1-2; no firm D call. The CDR3 is 16 residues long. Germline CDR1 SGHVS, CDR2 FQNEAQ. Trimming took 5 bases from V and 3 from J, leaving 19 bases between them. This CDR3 reads CASSTTQASLDYGYTF. The CDR3 region has the DNA TGTGCCAGCAGCACTACACAAGCCAGCCTAGACTATGGCTACACCTTC.

V and J are TRBV7-6 and TRBJ2-1; unclear D gene. The V gene's germline CDR1 is SGHVS and CDR2 FNYEAQ. The germline V and J ends were trimmed by 1 base and 0 bases, with 7 bases remaining between them. The CDR3 consists of 15 residues. As DNA, the CDR3 is TGTGCCAGCAGCTTAGGTGCGGCCTCCTACAATGAGCAGTTCTTC. Its translation: CASSLGAASYNEQFF.

The CDR3 region is CASRQGGQPQHF. As DNA, the CDR3 is TGTGCCAGCAGACAAGGGGGCCAGCCCCAGCATTTT. The chain recombines TRBV28 with TRBJ1-5; 7 positions match TRBD1. Trimming took 6 bases from V and 7 from J; bases not matched to a gene: 3. Germline V gene data show CDR1 as MDHEN and CDR2 as SYDVKM. The CDR3 extends over 12 amino acids.

This clone turned up a few times. The chain uses TRBV7-2 and TRBJ2-6, with 8 bases fitting TRBD2. The germline V gene has CDR1 SGHTA and CDR2 FQGNSA. This CDR3 is built from 15 residues. V lost 6 bases and J lost 2; bases outside the gene matches: 3. The chain's CDR3 is CASRMREAGANVLTF. The DNA for the CDR3 is TGTGCCAGCAGAATGCGGGAGGCTGGGGCCAACGTCCTGACTTTC.

The chain is built from TRBV18 and TRBJ2-5; tentative D call: TRBD2 (5 bases). CDR1 is KGHSH, CDR2 LQKENI, per germline. V dropped 6 bases and J dropped 5 bases, with 16 bases sitting between them. The CDR3 runs 14 residues. This CDR3 reads CASSPKDFGETQYF. CDR3 DNA: TGTGCCAGCTCCCCCAAGGACTTCGGGGAGACCCAGTACTTC.

The chain is built from TRBV14 and TRBJ2-1; D not resolved. Germline V CDR1 and CDR2: SGHDN, FVKESK. The CDR3 has 15 amino acids. V lost 3 bases to trimming and J lost 8 bases, with 17 bases between them. CDR3 coding DNA: TGTGCCAGCAGCCACGAAAGCGCTCCACTTCATGAGCAGTTCTTC. As protein: CASSHESAPLHEQFF.

V usage is TRBV12-2 and J usage is TRBJ1-1; TRBD1, the table's D call, lacks a check against the DNA. TRBV12-2 is an annotated pseudogene. The CDR3 is 15 residues long. DNA for the CDR3: TGTGCAAGTCGCTTAAGTCCAGGGGATAACACTGAAGCTTTCTTT. It is translated as CASRLSPGDNTEAFF.

This clone was found once. The chain combines TRBV27 with TRBJ2-2, with unresolved D. The germline V and J ends were trimmed by 4 bases and 4 bases, with 22 bases remaining between them. Per germline, CDR1 MNHEY and CDR2 SMNVEV (reference sequence). The CDR3 consists of 18 residues. The CDR3 nucleotides read TGTGCCAGCAGTTCCCGACTGATTCCTCCTGTGAGCACCGGGGAGCTGTTTTTT. Protein: CASSSRLIPPVSTGELFF.

This clone was found once. An end of the junction does not agree with germline; a read error may underlie this. The gene calls are TRBV7-9 and TRBJ2-7, with TRBD2 matching 12 bases. Germline CDR1 and CDR2: SEHNR and FQNEAQ (reference sequence). The CDR3 is made up of 16 amino acids. As DNA, the CDR3 is TGTTCCAGCAGCTCAGCGACTAGCGGGAGCAGCAACGAGCAGTACTTC. It yields the protein CSSSSATSGSSNEQYF.

The chain has TRBV7-2 and TRBJ1-5; D remains ambiguous. Germline CDR1 SGHTA, CDR2 FQGNSA. Trimming stripped 2 bases from V and 3 bases from J, with 11 bases between. CDR3 length: 15 amino acids. The CDR3 protein is CASSLNSGTNQPQHF. The CDR3 nucleotides read TGTGCCAGCAGCTTAAATTCAGGAACCAATCAGCCCCAGCATTTT.

This clone is a singleton in its sample. The chain is built from TRBV5-1 and TRBJ1-2, with a tentative D call TRBD1 (6 bases). V lost 1 base to trimming and J lost 8 bases, with 21 bases between them. Germline assignment: CDR1 SGHRS and CDR2 YFSETQ. The CDR3 totals 16 residues. This chain's CDR3 is CASSLLRAGDPRGYTF. DNA for the CDR3: TGCGCCAGCAGCTTGTTGCGAGCAGGGGACCCACGGGGCTACACCTTC.